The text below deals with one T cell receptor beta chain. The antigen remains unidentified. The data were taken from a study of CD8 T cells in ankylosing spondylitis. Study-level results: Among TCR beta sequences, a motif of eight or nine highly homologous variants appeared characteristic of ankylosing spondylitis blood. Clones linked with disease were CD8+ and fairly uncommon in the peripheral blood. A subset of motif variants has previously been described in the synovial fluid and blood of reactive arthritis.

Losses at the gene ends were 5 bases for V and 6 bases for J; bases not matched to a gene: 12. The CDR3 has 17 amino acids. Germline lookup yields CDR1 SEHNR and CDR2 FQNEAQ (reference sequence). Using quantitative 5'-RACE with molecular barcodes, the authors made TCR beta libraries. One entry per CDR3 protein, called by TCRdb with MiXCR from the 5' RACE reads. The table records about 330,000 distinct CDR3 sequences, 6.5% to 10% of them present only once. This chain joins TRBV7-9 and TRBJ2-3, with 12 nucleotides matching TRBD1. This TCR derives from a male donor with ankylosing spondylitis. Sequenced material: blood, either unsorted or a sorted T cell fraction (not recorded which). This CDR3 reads CASSPIRGTGGLDTQYF. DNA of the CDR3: TGTGCCAGCAGCCCCATCCGCGGGACAGGGGGCTTGGATACGCAGTATTTT.